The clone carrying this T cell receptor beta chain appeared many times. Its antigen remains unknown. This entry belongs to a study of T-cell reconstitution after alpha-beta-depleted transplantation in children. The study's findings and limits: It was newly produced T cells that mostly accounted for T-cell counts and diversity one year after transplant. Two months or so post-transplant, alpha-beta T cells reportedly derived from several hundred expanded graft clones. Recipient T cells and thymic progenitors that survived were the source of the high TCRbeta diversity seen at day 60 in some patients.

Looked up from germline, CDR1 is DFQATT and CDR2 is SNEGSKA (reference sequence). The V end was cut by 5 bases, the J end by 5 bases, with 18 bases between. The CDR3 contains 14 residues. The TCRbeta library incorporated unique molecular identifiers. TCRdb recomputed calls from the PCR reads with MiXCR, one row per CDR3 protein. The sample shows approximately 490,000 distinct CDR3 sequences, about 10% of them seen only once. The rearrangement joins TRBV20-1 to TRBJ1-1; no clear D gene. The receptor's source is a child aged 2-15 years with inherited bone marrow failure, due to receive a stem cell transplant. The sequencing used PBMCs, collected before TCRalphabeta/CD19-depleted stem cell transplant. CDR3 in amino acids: CSASKFRGGTEAFF. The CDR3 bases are TGCAGTGCTTCCAAATTCCGGGGAGGGACTGAAGCTTTCTTT.